These 18 T cell receptor beta chains originate from one sample sequenced in a study of cytomegalovirus exposure and HLA in healthy donors. Vbeta (60) and Jbeta (13) primers were used in the PCR. Measured with immunoSEQ multiplex PCR; TCRdb has only the in-frame clones, and not every one. Of 85,000 to 100,000 clones detected, approximately 86% appear once; the ten largest clones hold over 8.5%. Sample: PBMCs. Receptors originate from a man younger than 45 in good health and CMV-seropositive.

This clone was detected only once. The rearrangement uses TRBV5-4 and TRBJ2-7, with D maybe TRBD2 (6 bases). The V gene's germline CDR1 is SGHNT and CDR2 YYREEE (reference sequence). The V end lost 2 bases, the J end lost 3 bases, and 12 bases lay between the germline ends. This CDR3 has 14 amino acids. CDR3 amino acids: CASSLGTDFYEQYF. In DNA form, the CDR3 reads TGTGCCAGCAGCTTAGGGACTGATTTCTACGAGCAGTACTTC.

This clone has only one observation. The gene calls are TRBV7-6 and TRBJ2-7; the match to TRBD2 covers 7 bases. The CDR3 loop spans 19 amino acids. Germline lookup yields CDR1 SGHVS and CDR2 FNYEAQ. The V and J ends lost 5 bases and 3 bases, in that order; junction bases with no gene match: 22. The CDR3 spells CASSEGIPGVTRGSYEQYF. The CDR3 DNA reads TGTGCCAGCAGCGAAGGGATACCCGGTGTGACCCGCGGGAGCTACGAGCAGTACTTC.

The chain uses TRBV10-3 and TRBJ2-7; TRBD1 might be the D (5 bases). V was clipped by 4 bases and J by 0 bases, with 13 bases between them. The CDR3 runs 15 residues. The germline CDR1 and CDR2 sequences are ENHRY and SYGVKD. CDR3 nucleotide sequence: TGTGCCATCAGTGTCAGGGCTCTTGGCTCCTACGAGCAGTACTTC. It specifies CAISVRALGSYEQYF.

The rearrangement uses TRBV29-1 and TRBJ2-3; 8 positions match TRBD2. This CDR3 has 15 amino acids. V shed 6 bases and J 4 bases; nucleotides not matched to a gene: 12. From germline, CDR1 is SQVTM and CDR2 ANQGSEA. CDR3 amino acids: CSVLLAAGVSDTQYF. In nucleotides, the CDR3 is TGCAGCGTACTACTAGCGGCCGGGGTGTCAGATACGCAGTATTTT.

The V and J genes are TRBV15 and TRBJ2-7; 8 nucleotides match TRBD1. This CDR3 has 14 residues. The V segment lost 5 bases and the J segment 9 bases; nucleotides outside the gene matches: 12. CDR1 is LNHNV, CDR2 YYDKDF, per germline (reference sequence). The DNA for the CDR3 is TGTGCCACCAGCGGGGGGACAGGCGGAGAAGTGCAGTACTTC. Translating it yields CATSGGTGGEVQYF.

The V and J genes are TRBV5-1 and TRBJ1-2; D is perhaps TRBD1 (6 bases). The germline V gene encodes CDR1 SGHRS and CDR2 YFSETQ. This CDR3 has 16 residues. Between the trimmed V and J ends, which lost 0 bases and 1 base, there was a span of 13 bases. CDR3 DNA: TGCGCCAGCAGCTTGGACCCCCTACAGGGTAACTATGGCTACACCTTC. This sequence encodes CASSLDPLQGNYGYTF.

Of note for this clone: Its ends do not fully match the called genes, so a read error is possible. The rearrangement uses TRBV5-1 and TRBJ1-2; D is possibly TRBD1 (6 bases). Germline CDR1 is SGHRS and CDR2 is YFSETQ. This CDR3 comprises 15 residues. This CDR3 is CVSSSKGTGPHGYTF. The CDR3 DNA sequence: TGCGTCAGCAGCTCTAAGGGTACAGGGCCTCATGGCTACACCTTC.

V usage is TRBV28 and J usage is TRBJ2-7; TRBD2 matches at 9 bases. The CDR3 is made up of 14 amino acids. The J segment lost 4 bases and the V segment lost 10 bases, leaving 11 bases of the junction unmatched. The germline V gene has CDR1 MDHEN and CDR2 SYDVKM. CDR3 DNA sequence: TGTGCCACCCTGGCGGGAGGGTTGGTATACGAGCAGTACTTC. This codes for CATLAGGLVYEQYF.

CDR3 bases: TGTGCCAGCAGCTACTCCGGGACAGGGGCCTACGAGCAGTACTTC. Translation: CASSYSGTGAYEQYF. The genes are TRBV7-2 and TRBJ2-7; 10 bases agree with TRBD1. There are 15 residues in the CDR3. With 4 bases clipped from V and 2 bases from J, the junction kept 5 bases outside the gene matches. Germline V gives CDR1 SGHTA, CDR2 FQGNSA. Together with reference TRBV7-2 and TRBJ2-7, the CDR3 gives the full variable domain: GAGVSQSPSNKVTEKGKDVELRCDPISGHTALYWYRQSLGQGLEFLIYFQGNSAPDKSGLPSDRFSAERTGGSVSTLTIQRTQQEDSAVYLCASSYSGTGAYEQYFGPGTRLTVT.

The chain employs TRBV28 and TRBJ2-7; possible D gene TRBD1, 6 bases. The CDR3 consists of 15 residues. V lost 5 bases to trimming and J lost 0 bases, with 14 bases between them. Germline loops: CDR1 MDHEN, CDR2 SYDVKM. CDR3 sequence: CASSPETGTSYEQYF. The CDR3, as DNA: TGTGCCAGCAGTCCCGAAACAGGGACCTCCTACGAGCAGTACTTC.

The gene calls are TRBV5-1 and TRBJ2-7, with TRBD2 as a possible D gene (6 bases). The CDR3 covers 15 residues. V was clipped by 2 bases and J by 4 bases, with 16 bases between them. CDR1 is SGHRS and CDR2 is YFSETQ in the germline V gene. The CDR3 sequence is CASSLGGVEPYEQYF. CDR3 in DNA: TGCGCCAGCAGCTTAGGCGGGGTGGAGCCGTACGAGCAGTACTTC.

This clone has more than one count but fewer than ten. The chain is built from TRBV10-3 and TRBJ2-2; tentatively, D is TRBD1 (5 bases). The germline V gene encodes CDR1 ENHRY and CDR2 SYGVKD. This CDR3 is built from 13 residues. With 6 bases removed from V and 1 base from J, the gap between germline ends came to 6 bases. The CDR3 DNA follows: TGTGCCATCAGGACAGAGAACACCGGGGAGCTGTTTTTT. Amino acid sequence: CAIRTENTGELFF.

This clone was seen once. The chain combines TRBV7-2 with TRBJ2-1; 10 bases line up with TRBD2. J was trimmed by 6 bases and V by 5 bases; bases with no gene match: 7. Per the germline V gene, CDR1 is SGHTA and CDR2 is FQGNSA. CDR3 length: 15 amino acids. The CDR3 loop reads CASSRSSGGANEQFF. The CDR3 nucleotides are TGTGCCAGCAGCCGTTCTAGCGGGGGAGCCAATGAGCAGTTCTTC.

The genes are TRBV7-6 and TRBJ2-1, with D possibly TRBD2 on 6 matching bases. Germline CDR1 SGHVS, CDR2 FNYEAQ. The V end lost 2 bases, the J end lost 4 bases, and 18 bases lay between the germline ends. This CDR3 has 17 residues. The CDR3 coding sequence is TGTGCCAGCAGCTTACGGTATGTCGGGAGAAGGTACAATGAGCAGTTCTTC. Translating gives CASSLRYVGRRYNEQFF.

Only one count was recorded for this clone. The CDR3 loop reads CASSSGTSGNNEQFF. CDR3 DNA: TGTGCCAGCAGCTCAGGGACTAGCGGGAACAATGAGCAGTTCTTC. The chain carries TRBV7-2 and TRBJ2-1; 13 nucleotides agree with TRBD2. The ends lost 4 bases at V and 5 bases at J; junction bases unmatched: 2. Per germline, CDR1 SGHTA and CDR2 FQGNSA. This CDR3 has 15 amino acids.

This clone appeared a single time. V usage is TRBV2 and J usage is TRBJ1-1, with TRBD1 as a possible D gene (5 bases). V was shortened by 8 bases and J by 2 bases, with 15 bases between the two germline ends. Germline V CDR1 and CDR2: SNHLY, FYNNEI. The CDR3 length is 14 residues. The CDR3 DNA reads TGTGCCAGCCGGGCGGGGGGGAAAAACACTGAAGCTTTCTTT. Its translation: CASRAGGKNTEAFF.

The J gene is TRBJ2-1, the V gene TRBV15; TRBD2 might be the D (6 bases). V lost 3 bases to trimming and J lost 7 bases, with 16 bases between them. The CDR3 loop spans 15 amino acids. Per the germline V gene, CDR1 is LNHNV and CDR2 is YYDKDF (reference sequence). In DNA, the CDR3 is TGTGCCACCAGCAGGGACTACCGAGGGAGTAATGAGCAGTTCTTC. Its protein product is CATSRDYRGSNEQFF. Variable domain in full (rest from reference TRBV15 and TRBJ2-1): DAMVIQNPRYQVTQFGKPVTLSCSQTLNHNVMYWYQQKSSQAPKLLFHYYDKDFNNEADTPDNFQSRRPNTSFCFLDIRSPGLGDTAMYLCATSRDYRGSNEQFFGPGTRLTVL.

This sequence joins TRBV30 and TRBJ2-7, with 7 bases identical to TRBD2. V trimming: 1 base; J trimming: 4 bases; junction bases outside the gene matches: 10. The CDR3 consists of 15 residues. CDR1 is GTSNPN and CDR2 is SVGIG in the germline V gene (reference sequence). The CDR3 reads CAWSGVGGSKYEQYF. The CDR3 DNA follows: TGTGCCTGGAGTGGGGTTGGCGGGAGTAAATACGAGCAGTACTTC.